This entry lists 2 T cell receptor beta chains sequenced from one sample in a study of T cell responses to AZD1222 COVID-19 vaccine. Method: immunoSEQ multiplex PCR; TCRdb's copy keeps in-frame clones and lacks some. Among roughly 99,000 clones, approximately 90% were seen once, and the ten largest hold 4.8%. The sample consisted of peripheral blood, taken 28 days after the second AZD1222 dose. The receptors originated from an adult who received the AZD1222 COVID-19 vaccine.

With respect to this clone: Compared with germline, one end of the junction differs, possibly owing to a read error. This sequence joins TRBV6-6 and TRBJ1-2; D is possibly TRBD1 (5 bases). This CDR3 has 11 residues. Germline assignment: CDR1 MNHNY and CDR2 SVGAGI (reference sequence). In nucleotides, the CDR3 is TGTGCCAGCAGTTACGCAGAACAGGTCTTCTTC. It codes for CASSYAEQVFF.

This clone was seen just once. CDR3 amino acids: CASSLEAKETQYF. Here the CDR3 DNA reads TGTGCCAGCAGCTTAGAAGCTAAAGAGACCCAGTACTTC. The V and J genes are TRBV11-2 and TRBJ2-5; D is undetermined. Germline V CDR1 and CDR2: SGHAT, FQNNGV. Trimming took 0 bases from V and 3 from J, leaving 5 bases between them. This CDR3 is 13 amino acids long.